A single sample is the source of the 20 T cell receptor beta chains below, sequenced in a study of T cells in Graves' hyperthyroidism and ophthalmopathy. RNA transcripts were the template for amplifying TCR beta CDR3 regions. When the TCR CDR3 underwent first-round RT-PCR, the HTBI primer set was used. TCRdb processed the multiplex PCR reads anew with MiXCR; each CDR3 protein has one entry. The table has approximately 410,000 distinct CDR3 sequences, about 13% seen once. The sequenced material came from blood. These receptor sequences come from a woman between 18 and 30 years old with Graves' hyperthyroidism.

Here the CDR3 DNA reads TGTGCCAGCAGCCCTACAGTTCCCTCTGGAAACACCATATATTTT. This codes for CASSPTVPSGNTIYF. This chain links TRBV6-1 with TRBJ1-3; no definite D call. This CDR3 contains 15 residues. Germline CDR1 MNHNS, CDR2 SASEGT. The V end was cut by 6 bases, the J end by 0 bases, with 12 bases between.

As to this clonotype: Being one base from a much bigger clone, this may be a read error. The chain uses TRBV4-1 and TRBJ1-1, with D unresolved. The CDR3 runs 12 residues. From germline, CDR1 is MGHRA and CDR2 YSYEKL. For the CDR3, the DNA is TGCGCCAGCTGCCAAGTTAGTACTGAAGCTTTCTTT. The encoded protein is CASCQVSTEAFF.

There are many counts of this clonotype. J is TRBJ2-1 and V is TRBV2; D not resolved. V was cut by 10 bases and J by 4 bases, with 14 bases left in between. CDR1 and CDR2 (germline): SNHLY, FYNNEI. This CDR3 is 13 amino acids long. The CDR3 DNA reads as TGTGCCATCATTAAGCCCCAATACAATGAGCAGTTCTTC. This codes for CAIIKPQYNEQFF.

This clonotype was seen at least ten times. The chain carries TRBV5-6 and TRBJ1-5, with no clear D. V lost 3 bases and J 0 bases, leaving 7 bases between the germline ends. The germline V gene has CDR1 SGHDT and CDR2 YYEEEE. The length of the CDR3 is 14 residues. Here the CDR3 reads CASSWSYSNQPQHF. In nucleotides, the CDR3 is TGTGCCAGCAGCTGGAGTTATAGCAATCAGCCCCAGCATTTT. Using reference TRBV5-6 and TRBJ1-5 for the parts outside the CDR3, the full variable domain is DAGVTQSPTHLIKTRGQQVTLRCSPKSGHDTVSWYQQALGQGPQFIFQYYEEEERQRGNFPDRFSGHQFPNYSSELNVNALLLGDSALYLCASSWSYSNQPQHFGDGTRLSIL.

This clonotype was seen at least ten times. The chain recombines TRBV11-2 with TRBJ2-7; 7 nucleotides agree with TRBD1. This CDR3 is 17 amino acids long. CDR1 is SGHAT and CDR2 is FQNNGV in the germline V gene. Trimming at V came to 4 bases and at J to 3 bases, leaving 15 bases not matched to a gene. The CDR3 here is CASSSLLRTGPRYEQYF. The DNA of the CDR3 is TGTGCCAGCAGCTCTCTGCTCCGGACAGGTCCCCGCTACGAGCAGTACTTC.

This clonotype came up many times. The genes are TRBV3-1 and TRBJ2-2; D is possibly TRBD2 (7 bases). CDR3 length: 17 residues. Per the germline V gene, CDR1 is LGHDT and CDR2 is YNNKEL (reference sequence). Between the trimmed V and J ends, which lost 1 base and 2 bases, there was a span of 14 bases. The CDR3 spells CASSQAGGQINTGELFF. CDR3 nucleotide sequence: TGTGCCAGCAGCCAAGCGGGGGGACAAATCAACACCGGGGAGCTGTTTTTT.

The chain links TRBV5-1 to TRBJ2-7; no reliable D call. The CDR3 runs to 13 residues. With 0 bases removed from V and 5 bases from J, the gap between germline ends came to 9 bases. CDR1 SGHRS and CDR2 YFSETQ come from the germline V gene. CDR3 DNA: TGCGCCAGCAGCTTGGTTAGTTGGGACGAGCAGTACTTC. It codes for CASSLVSWDEQYF.

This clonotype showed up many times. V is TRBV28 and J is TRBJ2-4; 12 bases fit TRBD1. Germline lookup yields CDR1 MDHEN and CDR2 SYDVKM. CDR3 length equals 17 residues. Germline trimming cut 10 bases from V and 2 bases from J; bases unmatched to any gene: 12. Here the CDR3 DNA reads TGTGCCACTTCCGGGACAGGGGGCTTTTATACCAAAAACATTCAGTACTTC. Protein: CATSGTGGFYTKNIQYF.

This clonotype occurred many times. Here the CDR3 DNA reads TGTGCCAGCAGTCTTCGACAGGGGCGCCACAATGAGCAGTTCTTC. This translates into CASSLRQGRHNEQFF. The chain recombines TRBV28 with TRBJ2-1; 8 nucleotides match TRBD1. Trimming at V came to 5 bases and at J to 5 bases, leaving 8 bases not matched to a gene. CDR1 and CDR2 from the germline V gene are MDHEN and SYDVKM. The CDR3 loop spans 15 amino acids.

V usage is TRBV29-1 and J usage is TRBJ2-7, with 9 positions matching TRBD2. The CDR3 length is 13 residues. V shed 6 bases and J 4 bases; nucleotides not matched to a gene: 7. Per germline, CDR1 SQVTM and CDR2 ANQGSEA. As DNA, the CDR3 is TGCAGCGTATTAGCGGGAGCTAATTACGAGCAGTACTTC. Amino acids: CSVLAGANYEQYF.

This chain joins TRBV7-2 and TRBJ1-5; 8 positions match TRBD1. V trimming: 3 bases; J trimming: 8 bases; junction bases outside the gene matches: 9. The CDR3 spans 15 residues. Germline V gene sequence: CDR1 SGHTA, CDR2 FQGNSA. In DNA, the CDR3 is TGTGCCAGCAGCTTGCAGGCAGGGGGCGGTAAGCCCCAGCATTTT. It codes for CASSLQAGGGKPQHF.

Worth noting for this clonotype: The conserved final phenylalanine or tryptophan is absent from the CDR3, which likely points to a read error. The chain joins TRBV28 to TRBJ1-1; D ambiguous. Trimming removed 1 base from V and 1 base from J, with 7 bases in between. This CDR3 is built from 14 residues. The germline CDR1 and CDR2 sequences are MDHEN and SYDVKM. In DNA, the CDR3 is TGTGCCAGCAGTTTATCGGGCAGGAACACTGAAGCTTTCCTT. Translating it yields CASSLSGRNTEAFL.

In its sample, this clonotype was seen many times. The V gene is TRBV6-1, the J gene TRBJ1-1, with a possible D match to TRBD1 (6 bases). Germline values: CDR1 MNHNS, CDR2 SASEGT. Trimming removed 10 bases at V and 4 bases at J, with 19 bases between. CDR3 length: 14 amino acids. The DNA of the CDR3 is TGTGCCACTATCATACAGGGTAGTGGCACTGAAGCTTTCTTT. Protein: CATIIQGSGTEAFF.

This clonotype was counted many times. As DNA, the CDR3 is TGTGCCACCAGTGATTTGAAGGGAGGAGCGTACGAGCAGTACTTC. Translation: CATSDLKGGAYEQYF. V gene TRBV24-1 combines with J gene TRBJ2-7; the D gene is possibly TRBD2 (6 bases). The CDR3 consists of 15 residues. V shed 0 bases and J shed 4 bases, with 12 bases lying between them. Germline V gene sequence: CDR1 KGHDR, CDR2 SFDVKD.

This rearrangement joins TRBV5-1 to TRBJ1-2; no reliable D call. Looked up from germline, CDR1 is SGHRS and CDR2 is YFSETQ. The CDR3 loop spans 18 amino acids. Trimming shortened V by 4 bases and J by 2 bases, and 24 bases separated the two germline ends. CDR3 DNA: TGCGCCAGCAGCCCGCAGAGCTGGTTGACGGCTTCAAACTATGGCTACACCTTC. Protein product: CASSPQSWLTASNYGYTF.

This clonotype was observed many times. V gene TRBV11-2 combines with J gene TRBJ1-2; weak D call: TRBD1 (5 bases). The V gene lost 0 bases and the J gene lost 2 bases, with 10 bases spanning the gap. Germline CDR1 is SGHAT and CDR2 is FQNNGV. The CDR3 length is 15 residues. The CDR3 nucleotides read TGTGCCAGCAGCTTAGACCGGGGCGGAAACTATGGCTACACCTTC. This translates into CASSLDRGGNYGYTF. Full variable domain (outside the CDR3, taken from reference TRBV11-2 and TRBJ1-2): EAGVAQSPRYKIIEKRQSVAFWCNPISGHATLYWYQQILGQGPKLLIQFQNNGVVDDSQLPKDRFSAERLKGVDSTLKIQPAKLEDSAVYLCASSLDRGGNYGYTFGSGTRLTVV.

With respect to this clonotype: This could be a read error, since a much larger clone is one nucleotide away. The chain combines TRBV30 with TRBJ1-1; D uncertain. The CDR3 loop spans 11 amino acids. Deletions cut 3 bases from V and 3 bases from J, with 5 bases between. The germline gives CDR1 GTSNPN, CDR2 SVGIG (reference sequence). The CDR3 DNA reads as TGTGCCTGGAGGTCGGACACTGAAGCTTTCTTT. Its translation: CAWRSDTEAFF.

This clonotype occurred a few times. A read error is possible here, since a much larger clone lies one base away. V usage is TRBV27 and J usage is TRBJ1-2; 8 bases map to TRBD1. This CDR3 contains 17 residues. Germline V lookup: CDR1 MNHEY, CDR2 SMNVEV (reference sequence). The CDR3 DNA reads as TGTGCCAGCAGTCCTCGGACAGGGCCACACGCTAACTATGGCTACGCCTTC. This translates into CASSPRTGPHANYGYAF.

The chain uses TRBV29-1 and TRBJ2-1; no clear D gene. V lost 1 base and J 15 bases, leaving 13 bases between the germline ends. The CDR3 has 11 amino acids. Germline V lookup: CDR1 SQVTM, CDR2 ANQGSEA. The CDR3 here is CSVEGLGHLFF. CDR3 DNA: TGCAGCGTTGAAGGCCTTGGGCATCTGTTCTTC.

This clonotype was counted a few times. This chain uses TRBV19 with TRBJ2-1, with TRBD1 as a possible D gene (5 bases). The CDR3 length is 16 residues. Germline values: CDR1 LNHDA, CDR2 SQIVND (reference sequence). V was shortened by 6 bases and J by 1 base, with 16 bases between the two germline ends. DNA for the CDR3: TGTGCCAGTAGACCCCCGAGGTCAGGGTCCTACAATGAGCAGTTCTTC. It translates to CASRPPRSGSYNEQFF.